The 25 T cell receptor beta chains reported below all come from one sample, sequenced in a study of OX40 agonist ivuxolimab in advanced cancers. TCRdb's table, derived via immunoSEQ multiplex PCR, lists solely in-frame clones and lacks some. The sample has under 80,000 clones, approximately 92% seen once. Sequencing used CD4+ or CD8+ T cells sorted from blood, obtained in a trial of the OX40 agonist ivuxolimab. The source of these receptors is an adult with an advanced solid tumor such as melanoma, head and neck, liver or kidney cancer.

The chain joins TRBV29-1 to TRBJ1-4; D is ambiguous. Germline V lookup: CDR1 SQVTM, CDR2 ANQGSEA. The CDR3 length is 12 residues. Trimming took off 3 bases at V and 6 bases at J, with 8 bases between the two ends. In nucleotides, the CDR3 is TGCAGCGTTGAGCTCCGGTATGAAAAACTGTTTTTT. Translated: CSVELRYEKLFF.

This clone was detected only once. The V call is TRBV27, the J call TRBJ2-3; TRBD2 agrees at 10 bases. Unmatched junction bases numbered 4, after V lost 1 base and J lost 6 bases. The V gene's germline CDR1 is MNHEY and CDR2 SMNVEV (reference sequence). The CDR3 has 15 amino acids. CDR3 amino acids: CASSLFTSGEDTQYF. The CDR3, as DNA: TGTGCCAGCAGTTTATTTACTAGCGGGGAGGATACGCAGTATTTT.

The J gene is TRBJ2-2, the V gene TRBV12-5; no definite D call. Deletions cut 6 bases from V and 1 base from J, with 6 bases between. CDR1 is LGHNT, CDR2 FRNRAP, per germline. The CDR3 has 13 amino acids. The CDR3 DNA reads TGTGCTAGTGGGCCCCAGAACACCGGGGAGCTGTTTTTT. Protein: CASGPQNTGELFF. Drawing the rest from reference TRBV12-5 and TRBJ2-2, the complete variable domain is DARVTQTPRHKVTEMGQEVTMRCQPILGHNTVFWYRQTMMQGLELLAYFRNRAPLDDSGMPKDRFSAEMPDATLATLKIQPSEPRDSAVYFCASGPQNTGELFFGEGSRLTVL.

This clone was observed once. This sequence joins TRBV5-1 and TRBJ2-1; 12 bases align to TRBD2. The CDR3 is 17 residues long. V trimming: 4 bases; J trimming: 0 bases; junction bases outside the gene matches: 5. Germline values: CDR1 SGHRS, CDR2 YFSETQ. The CDR3 here is CASSPGLAGRSYNEQFF. The CDR3 region has the DNA TGCGCCAGCAGCCCAGGACTAGCGGGGCGCTCCTACAATGAGCAGTTCTTC.

The rearrangement links TRBV7-9 to TRBJ2-3, with D possibly matching TRBD2 (5 bases). V was trimmed by 5 bases and J by 9 bases, leaving 15 bases between them. CDR3 length: 13 amino acids. Germline CDR1 is SEHNR and CDR2 is FQNEAQ (reference sequence). CDR3 bases: TGTGCCAGCAGCGCCCCGGCGGGCAGGACGCAGTATTTT. Translating gives CASSAPAGRTQYF.

This sequence joins TRBV11-3 and TRBJ2-7, with a weak D call TRBD2 (6 bases). V lost 5 bases, J lost 4 bases, and 12 bases lay in between. The CDR3 covers 13 residues. Per the germline V gene, CDR1 is SGHNT and CDR2 is YENEEA. The CDR3: CASSLARGYEQYF. CDR3 coding DNA: TGTGCCAGCAGCCTAGCGAGGGGATACGAGCAGTACTTC. The entire variable domain, with the rest obtained from reference TRBV11-3 and TRBJ2-7, is as follows: EAGVVQSPRYKIIEKKQPVAFWCNPISGHNTLYWYLQNLGQGPELLIRYENEEAVDDSQLPKDRFSAERLKGVDSTLKIQPAELGDSAVYLCASSLARGYEQYFGPGTRLTVT.

The V call is TRBV6-5, the J call TRBJ2-2; no definite D call. Germline CDR1 MNHEY, CDR2 SVGAGI. With 6 bases removed from V and 3 bases from J, the gap between germline ends came to 8 bases. The CDR3 runs 13 residues. The CDR3 DNA sequence: TGTGCCAGCAGCATAGGGTACACCGGGGAGCTGTTTTTT. Its translation: CASSIGYTGELFF.

The genes are TRBV5-4 and TRBJ2-1, with 7 bases identical to TRBD1. Germline assignment: CDR1 SGHNT and CDR2 YYREEE (reference sequence). CDR3 length equals 16 residues. Trimming cost V 3 bases and J 8 bases; bases outside gene matches: 14. Here the CDR3 reads CASSSVSQGLWDEQFF. CDR3 in DNA: TGTGCCAGCAGCTCCGTATCACAGGGGCTTTGGGATGAGCAGTTCTTC.

In its sample, this clone was seen once. The chain recombines TRBV6-5 with TRBJ2-2; a weak D match, TRBD1 (6 bases). The germline V gene encodes CDR1 MNHEY and CDR2 SVGAGI. The ends were cut back, 6 bases at V and 6 bases at J, with 11 bases in the middle. The CDR3 runs 13 residues. The CDR3 region has the DNA TGTGCCAGCAGATCCACAGGGCCCGGGGAGCTGTTTTTT. Translation gives CASRSTGPGELFF.

The rearrangement uses TRBV5-1 and TRBJ1-1, with D unclear. Germline V gives CDR1 SGHRS, CDR2 YFSETQ. This CDR3 spans 15 amino acids. The V end was cut by 0 bases, the J end by 4 bases, with 13 bases between. The CDR3 reads CASSLEVWVGTEAFF. The DNA for the CDR3 is TGCGCCAGCAGCTTGGAAGTGTGGGTAGGCACTGAAGCTTTCTTT.

The genes are TRBV27 and TRBJ1-1; no reliable D call. The V gene lost 5 bases and the J gene lost 0 bases, with 10 bases spanning the gap. This CDR3 comprises 14 residues. Looked up from germline, CDR1 is MNHEY and CDR2 is SMNVEV (reference sequence). CDR3 sequence reads: CASSPVILNTEAFF. The DNA of the CDR3 is TGTGCCAGCAGTCCCGTGATCTTGAACACTGAAGCTTTCTTT.

This chain uses TRBV10-3 with TRBJ2-1, with D perhaps TRBD2 (6 bases). The germline V gene has CDR1 ENHRY and CDR2 SYGVKD. CDR3 length equals 14 residues. Trimming removed 0 bases at V and 3 bases at J, with 6 bases between. In DNA, the CDR3 is TGTGCCATCAGTGAGTCGGGACTCTACAATGAGCAGTTCTTC. It translates to CAISESGLYNEQFF.

The V call is TRBV11-2, the J call TRBJ2-1; D remains unclear. V was trimmed by 0 bases and J by 9 bases, leaving 0 bases between them. Germline V gene sequence: CDR1 SGHAT, CDR2 FQNNGV. The CDR3 sequence is 10 residues long. The CDR3 sequence: CASSLDEQFF. DNA for the CDR3: TGTGCCAGCAGCTTAGATGAGCAGTTCTTC.

This chain uses TRBV2 with TRBJ2-3, with D maybe TRBD1 (5 bases). The V and J ends lost 8 bases and 1 base respectively, with 13 bases between them. CDR1 SNHLY and CDR2 FYNNEI come from the germline V gene. This CDR3 has 14 amino acids. The CDR3 bases are TGTGCCAGCCCGGCAGGGTACGGCACAGATACGCAGTATTTT. Translation gives CASPAGYGTDTQYF.

The sample holds one count of this clone. The CDR3 region is CAIKGLAAGDTQYF. The CDR3 DNA follows: TGTGCCATCAAAGGACTAGCGGCGGGGGATACGCAGTATTTT. This chain links TRBV10-3 with TRBJ2-3; 10 bases match TRBD2. Unmatched junction bases numbered 7, after V lost 7 bases and J lost 6 bases. Germline values: CDR1 ENHRY, CDR2 SYGVKD. The CDR3 totals 14 residues.

The V and J genes are TRBV27 and TRBJ1-2, with 8 positions matching TRBD1. CDR3 length: 12 amino acids. Germline V lookup: CDR1 MNHEY, CDR2 SMNVEV (reference sequence). With V trimmed by 8 bases and J by 5 bases, 4 bases remained unmatched. CDR3: CASAGTGYGYTF. CDR3 coding DNA: TGTGCCAGCGCCGGGACAGGTTATGGCTACACCTTC.

The chain links TRBV19 to TRBJ1-2, with no clear D. Deletions cut 2 bases from V and 6 bases from J, with 10 bases between. The CDR3 loop spans 13 amino acids. Per germline, CDR1 LNHDA and CDR2 SQIVND (reference sequence). This CDR3 is CASSIRTDDGYTF. The CDR3 DNA reads TGTGCCAGTAGTATAAGGACGGATGATGGCTACACCTTC.

The chain has TRBV11-2 and TRBJ2-1; D ambiguous. The germline V and J ends were trimmed by 1 base and 10 bases, with 5 bases remaining between them. From germline, CDR1 is SGHAT and CDR2 FQNNGV. The CDR3 loop spans 11 amino acids. CDR3 DNA sequence: TGTGCCAGCAGCTTAGGTGGCGAGCAGTTCTTC. This encodes CASSLGGEQFF.

The chain employs TRBV9 and TRBJ2-7; D tentatively fits TRBD1 or TRBD2 (5 bases each). V lost 7 bases, J lost 2 bases, and 10 bases lay in between. The length of the CDR3 is 12 residues. The germline V gene has CDR1 SGDLS and CDR2 YYNGEE. This CDR3 is CASGTDPYEQYF. CDR3 bases: TGTGCCAGCGGGACGGACCCCTACGAGCAGTACTTC.

The chain couples TRBV5-5 to TRBJ2-7; perhaps TRBD2 as D (5 bases). Per the germline V gene, CDR1 is SGHKS and CDR2 is YYEKEE (reference sequence). The V end was cut by 7 bases, the J end by 0 bases, with 14 bases between. The CDR3 runs to 14 residues. CDR3 protein: CASRIRGSSYEQYF. Here the CDR3 DNA reads TGTGCCAGCCGCATCCGGGGAAGCTCCTACGAGCAGTACTTC.

The table lists this clone with a count of one. The chain uses TRBV9 and TRBJ2-2; D not certain. Germline CDR1 is SGDLS and CDR2 is YYNGEE. This CDR3 contains 13 residues. Trimming stripped 0 bases from V and 9 bases from J, with 9 bases between. The CDR3 nucleotides read TGTGCCAGCAGCGTAGGAAGTGGATGGGAGCTGTTTTTT. Residues: CASSVGSGWELFF. Complete variable domain (other parts from reference TRBV9 and TRBJ2-2): DSGVTQTPKHLITATGQRVTLRCSPRSGDLSVYWYQQSLDQGLQFLIQYYNGEERAKGNILERFSAQQFPDLHSELNLSSLELGDSALYFCASSVGSGWELFFGEGSRLTVL.

This clone was seen a few times. The chain is built from TRBV11-2 and TRBJ2-2; D is possibly TRBD1 (5 bases). The CDR3 extends over 16 amino acids. Looked up from germline, CDR1 is SGHAT and CDR2 is FQNNGV. The V gene lost 2 bases and the J gene lost 6 bases, with 16 bases spanning the gap. CDR3 region: CASSLSNIGVAGELFF. As DNA, the CDR3 is TGTGCCAGCAGCTTAAGTAATATAGGGGTGGCCGGGGAGCTGTTTTTT.

This clone appeared once. Because the CDR3 is missing its conserved closing phenylalanine or tryptophan, this is likely a read error. It is unclear where the CDR3 begins or ends on the DNA, so no DNA is shown, and the CDR3 is as TCRdb lists it. The V call is TRBV5-1, the J call TRBJ1-2. Germline values: CDR1 SGHRS, CDR2 YFSETQ. The length of the CDR3 is 9 amino acids, counting both ends. CDR3: CASTRSAPL.

The CDR3 nucleotides read TGCGCCAGCAGCCAGCAGGGTGGCTACGAGCAGTACTTC. It specifies CASSQQGGYEQYF. This chain connects TRBV4-1 to TRBJ2-7; D might be TRBD1 (5 bases). This CDR3 is 13 amino acids long. V shed 3 bases and J shed 3 bases, with 9 bases lying between them. Germline loops: CDR1 MGHRA, CDR2 YSYEKL.

To note about this clone: Other DNA sequences in the same sample also yield this CDR3. J is TRBJ1-1 and V is TRBV19; D uncertain. Germline lookup yields CDR1 LNHDA and CDR2 SQIVND (reference sequence). The germline V and J ends were trimmed by 1 base and 5 bases, with 11 bases remaining between them. This CDR3 is built from 14 residues. CDR3 DNA sequence: TGTGCCAGTAGTATAGGCACAGAAGTAACTGAAGCTTTCTTT. Its protein is CASSIGTEVTEAFF.